The 20 T cell receptor beta chains presented below share a single source sample, sequenced in a study of T cell responses to AZD1222 COVID-19 vaccine. Some clones are missing from TCRdb's copy, which holds only in-frame ones; the method was immunoSEQ multiplex PCR. This sample has about 83,000 clones; 91% occur once, and the top ten carry around 28%. The sequenced sample was peripheral blood, obtained 28 days after the second AZD1222 dose. These receptors were obtained from an adult who received the AZD1222 COVID-19 vaccine.

V gene TRBV28 combines with J gene TRBJ2-7, with D hard to call. CDR3 size: 13 residues. With 5 bases removed from V and 7 bases from J, the gap between germline ends came to 15 bases. Germline values: CDR1 MDHEN, CDR2 SYDVKM. The CDR3 DNA reads as TGTGCCAGCAGTAGCCTACTGCTCCCGGAGCAGTACTTC. This sequence encodes CASSSLLLPEQYF.

In this sample, this clone turned up once. The V gene is TRBV6-2 or TRBV6-3, the J gene TRBJ1-2; D is uncertain. V lost 4 bases to trimming and J lost 7 bases, with 10 bases between them. CDR1 MNHEY and CDR2 SVGEGT come from the germline V gene. The CDR3 extends over 12 amino acids. CDR3 DNA: TGTGCCAGCAGTTGGGGTCTCTCTGGCTACACCTTC. The encoded protein is CASSWGLSGYTF.

This clone showed up just once. The chain is built from TRBV2 and TRBJ2-1; D call uncertain. Germline-derived CDR1 and CDR2 are SNHLY and FYNNEI. This CDR3 region has 13 residues. V shed 6 bases and J shed 5 bases, with 11 bases lying between them. The chain's CDR3 is CASRLNTNNEQFF. In DNA, the CDR3 is TGTGCCAGCAGACTTAACACTAACAATGAGCAGTTCTTC.

V and J are TRBV6-6 and TRBJ2-1, with unresolved D. CDR3 length: 14 amino acids. Looked up from germline, CDR1 is MNHNY and CDR2 is SVGAGI (reference sequence). With 2 bases removed from V and 6 bases from J, the gap between germline ends came to 11 bases. This CDR3 reads CASSYDFSLNEQFF. In DNA form, the CDR3 reads TGTGCCAGCAGTTACGATTTTTCCCTCAATGAGCAGTTCTTC.

The rearrangement links TRBV6-5 to TRBJ2-1; D not resolved. The CDR3 has 15 residues. V lost 6 bases to trimming and J lost 0 bases, with 12 bases between them. In germline, CDR1 is MNHEY, CDR2 SVGAGI. The CDR3 here is CASRSDTSSYNEQFF. The DNA for the CDR3 is TGTGCCAGCAGATCCGACACGAGCTCCTACAATGAGCAGTTCTTC.

This chain joins TRBV4-3 and TRBJ2-1, with 8 bases identical to TRBD2. The CDR3 contains 14 residues. V lost 0 bases, J lost 8 bases, and 3 bases stayed unmatched. The germline V gene encodes CDR1 LGHNA and CDR2 YSLEER. The CDR3 region is CASSQDEREYEQFF. The CDR3 DNA follows: TGCGCCAGCAGCCAAGATGAGCGGGAGTATGAGCAGTTCTTC.

This clone was recorded once. The CDR3 protein is CASSQGSAEQFF. CDR3 DNA: TGTGCCAGCAGCCAAGGGAGCGCTGAGCAGTTCTTC. V gene TRBV3-1 (or the pseudogene TRBV3-2) combines with J gene TRBJ2-1; no reliable D call. The CDR3 spans 12 residues. Trimming cost V 1 base and J 9 bases, with 7 bases left between them. From germline, CDR1 is LGHDT and CDR2 YNNKEL (reference sequence).

The chain uses TRBV28 and TRBJ2-7, with 7 bases that match TRBD2. V shed 4 bases, J shed 3 bases, and the junction held 6 bases outside the gene matches. The CDR3 covers 14 residues. Germline assignment: CDR1 MDHEN and CDR2 SYDVKM. The CDR3, as DNA: TGTGCCAGCAGTTCACCGACTAGCTACTACGAGCAGTACTTC. It codes for CASSSPTSYYEQYF.

The chain employs TRBV7-2 and TRBJ1-2; perhaps TRBD1 as D (5 bases). Germline V gives CDR1 SGHTA, CDR2 FQGNSA. This CDR3 has 14 amino acids. Between the trimmed V and J ends, which lost 2 bases and 5 bases, there was a span of 12 bases. Written as DNA, the CDR3 is TGTGCCAGCAGCTTAATGGCCGGACAATATGGCTACACCTTC. Residues: CASSLMAGQYGYTF. The full variable domain, with the rest looked up from reference TRBV7-2 and TRBJ1-2, is GAGVSQSPSNKVTEKGKDVELRCDPISGHTALYWYRQSLGQGLEFLIYFQGNSAPDKSGLPSDRFSAERTGGSVSTLTIQRTQQEDSAVYLCASSLMAGQYGYTFGSGTRLTVV.

This chain links TRBV19 with TRBJ2-5; D ambiguous. Trimming cost V 3 bases and J 5 bases, with 10 bases left between them. This CDR3 spans 13 amino acids. In germline, CDR1 is LNHDA, CDR2 SQIVND (reference sequence). This CDR3 is CASSIMVGETQYF. The CDR3 DNA is TGTGCCAGTAGTATCATGGTAGGGGAGACCCAGTACTTC.

This clone has a single count. The chain joins TRBV5-8 to TRBJ2-7; 8 bases line up with TRBD1. Germline loops: CDR1 SGHTS, CDR2 YDEGEE. This CDR3 comprises 15 residues. V lost 2 bases, J lost 2 bases, and 6 bases stayed unmatched. The CDR3 DNA follows: TGTGCCAGCAGCTTCCGGGACAGGTTAACCTACGAGCAGTACTTC. This translates into CASSFRDRLTYEQYF. Full variable domain (outside the CDR3, taken from reference TRBV5-8 and TRBJ2-7): EAGVTQSPTHLIKTRGQQATLRCSPISGHTSVYWYQQALGLGLQFLLWYDEGEERNRGNFPPRFSGRQFPNYSSELNVNALELEDSALYLCASSFRDRLTYEQYFGPGTRLTVT.

This clone was recorded once. The CDR3 sequence: CASTILASGHNEQFF. CDR3 coding DNA: TGTGCCAGCACCATTTTGGCTAGCGGGCACAATGAGCAGTTCTTC. The chain has TRBV5-6 and TRBJ2-1; 8 nucleotides agree with TRBD2. The germline gives CDR1 SGHDT, CDR2 YYEEEE. This CDR3 region has 15 residues. The V segment lost 6 bases and the J segment 5 bases; nucleotides outside the gene matches: 10. Based on the CDR3 plus reference TRBV5-6 and TRBJ2-1, the full variable domain is DAGVTQSPTHLIKTRGQQVTLRCSPKSGHDTVSWYQQALGQGPQFIFQYYEEEERQRGNFPDRFSGHQFPNYSSELNVNALLLGDSALYLCASTILASGHNEQFFGPGTRLTVL.

The chain uses TRBV20-1 and TRBJ2-1; 11 nucleotides agree with TRBD2. This CDR3 has 14 amino acids. V gave up 3 bases and J gave up 2 bases; unmatched junction bases: 0. CDR1 DFQATT and CDR2 SNEGSKA come from the germline V gene (reference sequence). The CDR3 spells CSASSGRAYNEQFF. For the CDR3, the DNA is TGCAGTGCTAGTAGCGGGAGGGCCTACAATGAGCAGTTCTTC.

This clone was counted between two and nine times. The same CDR3 also results from other DNA sequences found in this sample. The CDR3 region has the DNA TGTGCCAGCTCACCAACCCGGGGGAACACTGAAGCTTTCTTT. Translating gives CASSPTRGNTEAFF. The rearrangement links TRBV18 to TRBJ1-1; D not resolved. Looked up from germline, CDR1 is KGHSH and CDR2 is LQKENI. CDR3 length equals 14 residues. V lost 2 bases and J 1 base, leaving 8 bases between the germline ends. Looking up the rest from reference TRBV18 and TRBJ1-1 gives the full variable domain: NAGVMQNPRHLVRRRGQEARLRCSPMKGHSHVYWYRQLPEEGLKFMVYLQKENIIDESGMPKERFSAEFPKEGPSILRIQQVVRGDSAAYFCASSPTRGNTEAFFGQGTRLTVV.

The V gene is TRBV7-2, the J gene TRBJ1-3; 9 bases align to TRBD1. CDR3 length: 11 residues. CDR1 and CDR2 from the germline V gene are SGHTA and FQGNSA. The trim removed 6 bases at V and 10 bases at J, leaving 1 base unmatched. In DNA form, the CDR3 reads TGTGCCAGCAGGGGACAGGGTACCATATATTTT. Residues: CASRGQGTIYF.

The chain uses TRBV5-6 and TRBJ2-7, with 10 positions matching TRBD1. Looked up from germline, CDR1 is SGHDT and CDR2 is YYEEEE. V was clipped by 4 bases and J by 6 bases; unmatched bases: 4. This CDR3 has 13 amino acids. The CDR3 reads CASSRDRGGEQYF. The CDR3 DNA is TGTGCCAGCAGCCGGGACAGGGGTGGCGAGCAGTACTTC.

The chain uses TRBV5-1 and TRBJ2-2; the D is unclear. Trimming cost V 0 bases and J 5 bases, with 11 bases left between them. The CDR3 consists of 15 residues. Germline loops: CDR1 SGHRS, CDR2 YFSETQ. CDR3 coding DNA: TGCGCCAGCAGCTTGGCCGAGTTCATGACCGGGGAGCTGTTTTTT. It translates to CASSLAEFMTGELFF.

This clone came up a few times. The chain is built from TRBV28 and TRBJ2-5; 15 bases are a match to TRBD2. CDR1 is MDHEN and CDR2 is SYDVKM in the germline V gene. Unmatched junction bases numbered 11, after V lost 5 bases and J lost 4 bases. CDR3 length equals 18 residues. The CDR3 DNA follows: TGTGCCAGCAGTGTAGGACTAGCGGGAGGGCCTCTTTCAGAGACCCAGTACTTC. Its protein product is CASSVGLAGGPLSETQYF. The full variable domain, completed using reference TRBV28 and TRBJ2-5, is DVKVTQSSRYLVKRTGEKVFLECVQDMDHENMFWYRQDPGLGLRLIYFSYDVKMKEKGDIPEGYSVSREKKERFSLILESASTNQTSMYLCASSVGLAGGPLSETQYFGPGTRLLVL.

The J gene is TRBJ2-7, the V gene TRBV24-1; 7 bases are a match to TRBD1. J lost 0 bases, V lost 2 bases, and 6 bases had no gene match. The CDR3 extends over 16 amino acids. Per germline, CDR1 KGHDR and CDR2 SFDVKD. CDR3 DNA: TGTGCCACCAGTGATTCGACAGGGCGTTTCTCCTACGAGCAGTACTTC. The encoded protein is CATSDSTGRFSYEQYF.

The chain recombines TRBV27 with TRBJ2-7; D remains unclear. CDR3 length: 14 amino acids. Trimming left V 2 bases short and J 2 bases short, with 10 bases between. Germline assignment: CDR1 MNHEY and CDR2 SMNVEV (reference sequence). As DNA, the CDR3 is TGTGCCAGCAGTTTAAAGCTTCTGCCCTACGAGCAGTACTTC. This codes for CASSLKLLPYEQYF.